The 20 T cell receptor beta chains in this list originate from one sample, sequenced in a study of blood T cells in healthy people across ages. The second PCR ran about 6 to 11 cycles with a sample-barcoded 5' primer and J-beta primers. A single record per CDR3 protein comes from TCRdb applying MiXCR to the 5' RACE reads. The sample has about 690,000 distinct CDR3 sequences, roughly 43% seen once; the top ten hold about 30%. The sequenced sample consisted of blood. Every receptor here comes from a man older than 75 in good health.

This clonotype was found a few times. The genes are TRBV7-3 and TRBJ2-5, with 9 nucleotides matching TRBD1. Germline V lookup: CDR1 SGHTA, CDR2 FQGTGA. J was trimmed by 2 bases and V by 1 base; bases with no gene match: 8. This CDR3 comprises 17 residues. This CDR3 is CASSLRPTGTGQETQYF. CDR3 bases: TGTGCCAGCAGCTTAAGGCCTACCGGGACAGGGCAAGAGACCCAGTACTTC.

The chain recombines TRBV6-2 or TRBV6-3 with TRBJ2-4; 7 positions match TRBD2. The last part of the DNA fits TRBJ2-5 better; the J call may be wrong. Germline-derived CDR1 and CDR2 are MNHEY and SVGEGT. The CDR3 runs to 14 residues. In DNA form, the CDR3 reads TGTGCCAGTTACCGACTAGCTAGCCAAGAGACCCAGTACTTC. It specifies CASYRLASQETQYF.

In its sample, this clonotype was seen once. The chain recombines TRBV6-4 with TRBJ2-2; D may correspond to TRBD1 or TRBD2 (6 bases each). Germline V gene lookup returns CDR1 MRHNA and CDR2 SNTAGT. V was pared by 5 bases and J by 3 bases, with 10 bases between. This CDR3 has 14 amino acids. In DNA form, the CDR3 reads TGTGCCAGCAGTATAGGGGGGCACACCGGGGAGCTGTTTTTT. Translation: CASSIGGHTGELFF.

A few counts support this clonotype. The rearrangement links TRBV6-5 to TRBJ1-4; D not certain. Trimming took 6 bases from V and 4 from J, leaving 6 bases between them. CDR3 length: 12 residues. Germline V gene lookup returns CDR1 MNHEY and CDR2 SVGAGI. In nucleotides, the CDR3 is TGTGCCAGCAGCCCGCTTAATGAAAAACTGTTTTTT. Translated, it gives CASSPLNEKLFF.

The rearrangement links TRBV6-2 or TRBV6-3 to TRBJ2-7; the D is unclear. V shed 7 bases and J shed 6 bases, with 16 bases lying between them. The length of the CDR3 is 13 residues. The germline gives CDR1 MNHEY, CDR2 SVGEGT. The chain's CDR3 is CASTIGDPREQYF. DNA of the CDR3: TGTGCCAGCACAATAGGTGACCCTCGCGAGCAGTACTTC.

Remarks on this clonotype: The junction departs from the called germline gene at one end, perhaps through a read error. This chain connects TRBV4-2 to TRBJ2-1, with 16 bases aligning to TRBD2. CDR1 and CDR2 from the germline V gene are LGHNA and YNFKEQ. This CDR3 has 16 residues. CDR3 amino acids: CASSQGTSGGDNERFF. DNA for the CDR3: TGTGCCAGCAGCCAGGGGACTAGCGGGGGGGATAATGAGCGGTTCTTC.

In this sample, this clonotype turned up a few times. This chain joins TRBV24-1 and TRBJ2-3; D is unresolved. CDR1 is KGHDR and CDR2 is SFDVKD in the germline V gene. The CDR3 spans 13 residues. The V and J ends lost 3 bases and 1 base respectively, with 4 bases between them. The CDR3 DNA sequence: TGTGCCACCAGTGATAGCGGCACAGATACGCAGTATTTT. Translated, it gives CATSDSGTDTQYF.

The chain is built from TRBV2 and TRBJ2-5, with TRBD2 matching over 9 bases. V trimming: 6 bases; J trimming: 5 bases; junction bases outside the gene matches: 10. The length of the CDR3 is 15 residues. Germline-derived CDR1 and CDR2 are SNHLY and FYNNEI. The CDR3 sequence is CASSVSGTSSETQYF. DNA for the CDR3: TGTGCCAGCAGCGTCTCTGGGACTAGCAGTGAGACCCAGTACTTC.

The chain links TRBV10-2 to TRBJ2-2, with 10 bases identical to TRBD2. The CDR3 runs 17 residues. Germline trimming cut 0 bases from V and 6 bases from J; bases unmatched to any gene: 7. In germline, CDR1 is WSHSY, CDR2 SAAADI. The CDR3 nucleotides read TGCGCCAGCAGTGAGTCAGGGGCTAGCGGGAGCCCCGGGGAGCTGTTTTTT. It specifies CASSESGASGSPGELFF.

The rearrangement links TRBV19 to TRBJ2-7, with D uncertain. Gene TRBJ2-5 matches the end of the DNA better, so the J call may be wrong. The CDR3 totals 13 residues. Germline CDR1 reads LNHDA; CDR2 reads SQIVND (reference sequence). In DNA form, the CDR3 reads TGTGCCAGTAGTACTAGAAACGCAGAGACCCAGTACTTC. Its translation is CASSTRNAETQYF.

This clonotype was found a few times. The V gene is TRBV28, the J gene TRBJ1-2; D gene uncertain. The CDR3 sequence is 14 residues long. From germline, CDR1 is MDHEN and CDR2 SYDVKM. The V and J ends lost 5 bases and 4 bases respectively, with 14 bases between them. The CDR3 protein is CASSLGKSSYGYTF. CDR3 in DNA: TGTGCCAGCAGTCTGGGGAAGAGTAGCTATGGCTACACCTTC.

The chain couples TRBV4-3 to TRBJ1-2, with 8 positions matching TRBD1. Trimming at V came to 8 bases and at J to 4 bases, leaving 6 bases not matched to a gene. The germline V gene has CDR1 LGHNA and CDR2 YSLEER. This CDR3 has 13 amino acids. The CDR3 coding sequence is TGCGCCAGCTCTAACAGGGGGGCCTATGGCTACACCTTC. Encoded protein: CASSNRGAYGYTF.

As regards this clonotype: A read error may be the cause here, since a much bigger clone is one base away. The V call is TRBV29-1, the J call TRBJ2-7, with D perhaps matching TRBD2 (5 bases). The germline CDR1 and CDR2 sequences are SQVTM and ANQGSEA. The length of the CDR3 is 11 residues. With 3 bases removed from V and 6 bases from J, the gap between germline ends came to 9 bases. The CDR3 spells CSVEEVGEQYF. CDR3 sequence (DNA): TGCAGCGTTGAGGAGGTAGGCGAGCAGTACTTC.

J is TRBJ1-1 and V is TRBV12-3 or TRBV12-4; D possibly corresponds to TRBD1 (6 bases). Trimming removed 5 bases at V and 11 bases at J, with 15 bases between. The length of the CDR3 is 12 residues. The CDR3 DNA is TGTGCCAGCAGTCGGGACATTTGTGGGGCTTTCTTT. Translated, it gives CASSRDICGAFF.

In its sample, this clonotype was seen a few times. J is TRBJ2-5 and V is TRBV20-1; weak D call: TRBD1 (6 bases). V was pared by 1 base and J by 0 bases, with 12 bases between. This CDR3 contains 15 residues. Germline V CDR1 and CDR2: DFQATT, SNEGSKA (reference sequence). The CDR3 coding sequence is TGCAGTGCTAGAGGGGCAGGGGACCACCAAGAGACCCAGTACTTC. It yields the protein CSARGAGDHQETQYF.

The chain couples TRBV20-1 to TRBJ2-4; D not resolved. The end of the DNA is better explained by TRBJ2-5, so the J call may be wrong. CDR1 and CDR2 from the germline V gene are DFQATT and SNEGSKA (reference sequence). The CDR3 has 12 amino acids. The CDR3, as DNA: TGCAGTGCTCGGACGAACCAAGAGACCCAGTACTTC. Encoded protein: CSARTNQETQYF.

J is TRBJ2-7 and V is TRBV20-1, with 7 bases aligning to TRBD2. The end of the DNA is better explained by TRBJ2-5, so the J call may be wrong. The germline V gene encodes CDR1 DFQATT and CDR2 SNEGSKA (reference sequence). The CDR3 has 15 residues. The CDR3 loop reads CSASGGRDPGETQYF. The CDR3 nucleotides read TGCAGTGCTAGTGGGGGGAGGGACCCCGGGGAGACCCAGTACTTC.

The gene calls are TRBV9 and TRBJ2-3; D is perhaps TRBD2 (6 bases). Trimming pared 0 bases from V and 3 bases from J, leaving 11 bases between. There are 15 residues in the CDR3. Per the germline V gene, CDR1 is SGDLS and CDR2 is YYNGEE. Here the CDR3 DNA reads TGTGCCAGCAGCGTAGCATCCGGGAGAACAGATACGCAGTATTTT. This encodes CASSVASGRTDTQYF.

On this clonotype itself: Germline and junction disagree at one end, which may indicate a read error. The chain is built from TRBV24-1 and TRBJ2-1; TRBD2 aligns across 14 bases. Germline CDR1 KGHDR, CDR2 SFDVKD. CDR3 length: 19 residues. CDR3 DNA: TGTGCCACCGGTGACACGACTAGCGGGAGGGCTAGCTCCTACAATGAGCAGTTCTTC. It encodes CATGDTTSGRASSYNEQFF.

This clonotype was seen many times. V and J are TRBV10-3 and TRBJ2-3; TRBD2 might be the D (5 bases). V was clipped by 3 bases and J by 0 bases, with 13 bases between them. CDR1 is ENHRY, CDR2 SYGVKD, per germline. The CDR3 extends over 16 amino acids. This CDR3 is CAISDFGGLSTDTQYF. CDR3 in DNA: TGTGCCATCAGTGATTTCGGAGGACTTAGCACAGATACGCAGTATTTT.